This T cell receptor (beta chain) was sequenced during a study of blood T cell repertoires in COVID-19. Whole-study context: Acute and convalescent COVID-19 samples came from the United States, Italy and Spain.

The CDR3 runs to 15 residues. Unmatched junction bases numbered 8, after V lost 3 bases and J lost 0 bases. Germline V CDR1 and CDR2: GTSNPN, SVGIG (reference sequence). The method was immunoSEQ multiplex PCR; TCRdb's version includes in-frame clones alone and lacks a portion of them. The sample holds about 170,000 clones; 85% to 90% are singletons and the top ten take 9.5% to 13%. This receptor was identified in a woman in her sixties with COVID-19, enrolled during active disease. The V and J genes are TRBV30 and TRBJ2-7, with 7 bases aligning to TRBD1. The sequencing input was peripheral blood. This CDR3 is CAWSVGTDSSYEQYF. CDR3 DNA sequence: TGTGCCTGGAGCGTAGGGACAGACTCCTCCTACGAGCAGTACTTC. Based on the CDR3 plus reference TRBV30 and TRBJ2-7, the full variable domain is SQTIHQWPATLVQPVGSPLSLECTVEGTSNPNLYWYRQAAGRGLQLLFYSVGIGQISSEVPQNLSASRPQDRQFILSSKKLLLSDSGFYLCAWSVGTDSSYEQYFGPGTRLTVT.